This note documents a single T cell receptor (beta chain) sequence. This clone was picked up one time. Its recognized antigen is unknown. The record has no base qualities; no much larger clone is one base away. In total, around 600 healthy bone marrow donors made up the cohort. All cohort members were sampled while nominally healthy, although unrecorded immune exposures were likely present. The donor was CMV seronegative and was included in the group of hundreds of seronegative cohort members. Each donor provided a peripheral blood sample, and peripheral blood mononuclear cells were used for TCR beta sequencing. The Qiagen DNeasy Blood Extraction Kit was used to extract genomic DNA from the blood cell samples. These data belong to a study of cytomegalovirus exposure and HLA in healthy donors (TCRdb year 2017). At the level of the whole study: An earlier analysis of 587 of the donors reported about 280 Gb of sequence data and 117 million unique TCR beta sequences obtained from 150 million to 200 million T cells. Because of strong linkage in the cohort, five DR-DQ haplotypes were treated as single units for association and clustering. In an earlier analysis of 587 of the donors, high-throughput TCR beta sequencing was used to judge whether each TCR beta V gene segment behaved as functional or pseudogenic. Every discovery cohort repertoire had been produced on one sequencing platform. Besides the first cohort of 550 to 750 subjects, a separate validation cohort made up of around 120 different subjects was used. A later genetic analysis took genome-wide SNP genotypes for about 55% of the 666 donors and used that subset as a discovery cohort. Rather than drawing on any new phenotypic data, the later analysis identified candidate immune exposures from TCR beta sequences and the way those sequences occurred across donors. A later analysis re-analyzed previously published TCR beta repertoires from 666 donors and added high-resolution HLA genotyping to study TCR occurrence patterns. An early release covering around 630 HLA-typed donors comprised approximately 290 gigabases of sequencing data and roughly 85 million unique TCR sequences. To predict cytomegalovirus infection status, the study combined high-throughput TCR immunosequencing, statistical association of individual TCRs with disease status, and machine learning. The number of donors typed differed by locus, with about 620-630 for A, B, C, DRB1 and DQB1, 522 for DQA1, 600 to 610 for DPA1, and about 450 for DPB1. The study profiled the T cell repertoires of 500 to 800 subjects by immunosequencing and related them to cytomegalovirus serostatus. Among some 400 genotyped donors of the cohort, an average of approximately 240,000 unique TCR beta nucleotide sequences was sequenced per donor, of which about 18% were non-productive. Among the roughly 400 genotyped donors, 75% to 90% belonged to the genetic ancestry cluster associated with self-reported Caucasian donors. The study aimed to test whether signatures of past pathogen exposure could be identified by cataloging public T cell receptors. Donor age, sex, ethnicity and CMV serostatus were collected together with the repertoire data. HLA typing covered class I and class II loci at four-digit resolution.

Library creation used the immunoSEQ multiplex PCR assay. The multiplex PCR relied on a mix of 60 forward primers for TCR Vbeta segments and 13 reverse primers for TCR Jbeta segments. The CDR3 region of rearranged TCR beta genes was amplified from genomic DNA with a multiplex PCR assay. Amplified TCR beta libraries were sequenced as 87-base-pair reads on the Illumina HiSeq System. As for how the authors treated the data: In a later analysis, some 80 million unique TCR beta chains were counted across the roughly 700 repertoires, and some 10 million of these chains were shared by at least two donors. Raw reads were error-corrected and collapsed into unique sequences with a nearest-neighbor algorithm that merged closely related sequences to remove PCR and sequencing errors. CDR3 sequences were aligned to IMGT reference sequences to assign V, D and J gene segments. Each retained sequence needed at least a six-nucleotide match to both a V gene segment and a J gene segment. A rearrangement counted as productive if the CDR3 had no stop codons and remained in frame with V and J, and every other rearrangement counted as non-productive. CDR3 was defined by IMGT convention, running from the second conserved V-encoded cysteine to the conserved J-encoded phenylalanine. The earlier analysis of about 590 of the donors excluded sequences that lacked an unambiguous match to a single V gene segment. In an earlier analysis of 500 to 750 of the donors, V segments were called functional above 56.7% productive rearrangements and were called segregating when the between-donor standard deviation exceeded 5%. A statistical classification framework was built to diagnose cytomegalovirus status from the catalog of TCR beta chain sequences. A later analysis assigned V and J genes by comparing TCR nucleotide sequences with IMGT/GENE-DB human TR gene sequences. Using the TCRdist pipeline, a later analysis assigned CDR3 sequences along with most-parsimonious VDJ recombination scenarios. In a later analysis, each TCR beta chain was defined by its CDR3 amino acid sequence together with its V-gene family, and reads without a unique V-gene family were excluded. A later analysis removed 592 highly shared, low-generation-probability nucleotide sequences to deal with suspected cross-contamination and a sequencing artifact. A later analysis calculated a clonal expansion index for each public chain from normalized within-repertoire ranks of inferred template counts. In a later analysis, generation probabilities were computed with a VDJ recombination model fitted to out-of-frame rearrangements, and the resulting probabilities were checked against IGoR. In a later analysis, hypergeometric tests were used to score TCR-TCR, TCR-HLA and TCR-CMV co-occurrence, with a repertoire-size bias correction applied to TCR pairs. A later analysis estimated false discovery rates by permuting HLA or CMV assignments 20 times. In a later analysis, co-occurring TCRs were grouped with DBSCAN, and TCRdist sequence similarity was added when clustering was performed within HLA-allele-positive subsets. Repertoires with fewer than 30,000 or more than 120,000 public chains, plus five repertoires with anomalous nucleotide sharing, were excluded from co-occurrence clustering. As stored in TCRdb, this immuneACCESS dataset retains in-frame rearrangements with V and J assigned. A fraction of the clones does not appear; measured against another copy, unresolved V genes explain less than half of the discrepancy, and the remainder lacks a known reason. The V and J calls and clone size come from that table; D and trimming were worked out from the DNA. This sample comprises some 180,000 clones, 76% of them detected only once. The top ten hold around 1.6% of the sample.

From the cysteine up to the phenylalanine, the CDR3 has a length of 16 residues. The retained sequence is limited to the CDR3, 48 bases, with the frame set at the first base. The germline V gene (reference sequence) yields MNHEY for CDR1 and SMNVEV for CDR2. On the study overall, not on this receptor specifically: A later analysis found that most CMV-associated TCR beta chains appeared HLA-restricted, with HLA associations seemingly driven largely by CMV exposure. The authors suggested that the approach could potentially be generalized to other disease states and immunological phenotypes. Correlated functional status among segregating V segments might be attributable to linkage disequilibrium, but an unknown experimental factor could not be ruled out. In a later analysis, several top co-occurrence clusters were reported to appear linked to parvovirus B19, influenza, CMV and Epstein-Barr virus. In both the original and validation cohorts, the classifier was reported to diagnose cytomegalovirus status with high specificity and sensitivity. Because the 87-base-pair reads could not distinguish some IMGT-functional V segments, including TRBV6-2 and TRBV6-3, those segments were excluded. Roughly uniform sequencing depth across donors was assumed in presence/absence analyses, although this assumption may not hold. The sequencing pipeline was judged likely to have produced a cluster of highly shared sequence variants as a technical artifact. A later analysis found that HLA-associated TCR beta chains were more clonally expanded and had lower generation probabilities than equally common non-associated chains. Three of the identified cytomegalovirus-associated TCR beta chains were confirmed in vitro to be specific for cytomegalovirus antigens. Strong co-occurrence of HLA alleles, especially DR and DQ, made assigning TCR associations to individual alleles difficult. A later genetic analysis associated a missense DCLRE1C variant with V-gene and J-gene trimming of TCR beta chains, and an independent cohort replicated the association. HLA typing was unavailable for some donors at each locus, so association tests used only the typed subset. At a false discovery rate of 0.05, a later analysis linked some 18,000 TCR beta sequences to specific HLA alleles. The cohort was sequenced for TCR beta chains only, and without alpha or paired-chain data the features that could be detected were limited. A further reported finding was that TCR beta sequences accurately predicted the HLA-A and HLA-B alleles for most subjects in the first cohort. In a later analysis, TCR association rates were found to vary across HLA loci, with the most associated TCRs seen for DRB1 alleles and the fewest for HLA-C alleles. CMV serostatus was the only immune exposure information available for the cohort. The study gave a list of about 150 TCR beta chains associated with cytomegalovirus. Most TCR sequences were observed very rarely across donors, whereas some public TCRs were present in many individuals. Because counts were too low, about 15 rarely observed V segments, including chromosome 9 orphons, were left out of the earlier analysis of over 550 of the donors. In a later genetic analysis, fewer N-insertions in productive TCRs were reported among donors in an Asian-associated ancestry cluster than the 666-donor mean. In an earlier analysis of 587 of the donors, most TCR beta V segments appeared in productive rearrangements about 90% or about 30% of the time, broadly matching IMGT annotations.

The sample was PBMCs. The chain uses TRBV27 and TRBJ2-5, with TRBD2 as a weak D call on 5 bases. The assigned J gene may be wrong: the sequence end matches TRBJ2-7 better. The receptor was isolated from a man younger than 35 in good health and CMV-seronegative. In nucleotides, the sequence is TGTGCCAGCAGTTTAAGGTCACGGACGGGGAACTACGAGCAGTACTTC. Protein translation: CASSLRSRTGNYEQYF.